One and the same sample provided the 22 T cell receptor beta chains below, sequenced in a study of Tregs in tolerant kidney transplant recipients. TCRdb keeps only in-frame clones here, not all; method: immunoSEQ multiplex PCR. Recorded for this sample: about 52,000 clones. The starting material was CD4+ T cells from blood, obtained before the transplant. The receptors were sampled from a human donor who received a combined kidney and bone marrow transplant.

CDR3 sequence: CSAPRRGAEAFF. Incomplete CDR3 DNA: TGCAGTGCGCCGCGGCGGGGCGCTGAA. The chain is built from TRBV20-1 and TRBJ1-1; a possible D gene is TRBD1 (5 bases). The read ends 3 residues shy of where the CDR3 ends; the end is completed using the germline J gene. The germline gives CDR1 DFQATT, CDR2 SNEGSKA (reference sequence). V lost 6 bases and J lost 6, with 14 bases in between. The CDR3 has 12 amino acids.

With respect to this clone: Read coverage stops 3 residues before the CDR3 terminus; the germline J gene supplies the remainder. This chain joins TRBV10-2 and TRBJ1-4; 8 nucleotides match TRBD1. The CDR3 consists of 18 residues. J was trimmed by 3 bases and V by 4 bases; bases with no gene match: 13. Germline V gives CDR1 WSHSY, CDR2 SAAADI. Partial CDR3 DNA: TGCGCCAGCAGTGTCAGACTCCAGGGGGCAAGGGCTAATGAAAAA. It is translated as CASSVRLQGARANEK. The full CDR3 reads CASSVRLQGARANEKLFF.

Note on this clone: The read finishes 3 residues shy of the CDR3 end, and the germline J gene is used to complete it. The chain employs TRBV10-3 and TRBJ2-3; 9 nucleotides align to TRBD1. The germline CDR1 and CDR2 sequences are ENHRY and SYGVKD. After removal of 3 bases from V and 4 bases from J, the junction contained 11 bases not matched to a gene. The CDR3 length is 17 residues. CDR3 bases read: TGTGCCATCAGTGATCCCAAGGGACAGGGAGGGGCAGATACG. Its translation is CAISDPKGQGGADT. From start to end, the CDR3 is CAISDPKGQGGADTQYF.

Points on this clone: The read halts 3 residues ahead of the CDR3 end, with the missing end drawn from the germline J gene. The chain links TRBV11-2 to TRBJ1-2; 7 bases map to TRBD1. J was trimmed by 5 bases and V by 6 bases; bases with no gene match: 9. CDR3 length: 14 residues. Germline CDR1 is SGHAT and CDR2 is FQNNGV. The part of the CDR3 DNA that was read is TGTGCCAGCAGTTTGCGACAGGGAGGGTATGGC. As protein: CASSLRQGGYG. The entire CDR3 sequence reads CASSLRQGGYGYTF.

Details on this clone: The CDR3 end falls 3 residues outside the read, so it is completed with the germline J gene. This chain joins TRBV7-2 and TRBJ2-7; D might be TRBD2 (6 bases). Germline loops: CDR1 SGHTA, CDR2 FQGNSA. This CDR3 contains 15 residues. V was shortened by 0 bases and J by 3 bases, with 12 bases between the two germline ends. The covered CDR3 bases are TGTGCCAGCAGCTTAGCGGAGGGAGGACACTACGAG. Amino acid sequence: CASSLAEGGHYE. The full CDR3 sequence reads CASSLAEGGHYEQYF.

A remark on this clone: From the germline J gene comes the end of the CDR3, since the read stops 3 residues before it. The chain carries TRBV18 and TRBJ2-3, with 8 bases identical to TRBD2. In germline, CDR1 is KGHSH, CDR2 LQKENI. Losses at the gene ends were 3 bases for V and 6 bases for J; bases not matched to a gene: 5. The CDR3 contains 14 residues. This chain's CDR3 is CASSPSGSSDTQYF. CDR3 DNA (partial): TGTGCCAGCTCACCGAGCGGGAGTTCTGATACG.

In regard to this clone: The read comes to an end 3 residues before the CDR3 does, leaving the germline J gene to fill in the end. The chain employs TRBV20-1 and TRBJ2-3, with TRBD2 matching over 8 bases. V trimming: 5 bases; J trimming: 1 base; junction bases outside the gene matches: 20. From germline, CDR1 is DFQATT and CDR2 SNEGSKA (reference sequence). This CDR3 comprises 19 residues. The sequenced CDR3 bases are TGCAGTGCTTTGAGAGCGGGAGAGAGTAGAGGGCACGGCACAGATACG. It is translated as CSALRAGESRGHGTDT. The complete CDR3 reads CSALRAGESRGHGTDTQYF.

Regarding this clone: The read falls 3 residues short of the CDR3 end, and the missing part is taken from the germline J gene. The chain is built from TRBV29-1 and TRBJ1-1, with 8 bases aligning to TRBD1. V was pared by 3 bases and J by 1 base, with 1 base of the junction left unmatched. The length of the CDR3 is 13 residues. CDR1 and CDR2 from the germline V gene are SQVTM and ANQGSEA. CDR3 bases read: TGCAGCGTTGATACAGGGGGGAACACTGAA. Translation gives CSVDTGGNTE. The entire CDR3 protein is CSVDTGGNTEAFF.

As for this clone: Read sequence stops 3 residues before the CDR3 end, and the germline J gene provides the missing end. The genes are TRBV19 and TRBJ1-5; no clear D. The CDR3 totals 14 residues. V was cut by 6 bases and J by 3 bases, with 12 bases left in between. Per germline, CDR1 LNHDA and CDR2 SQIVND (reference sequence). The CDR3 DNA, read in part, is TGTGCCAGTAGCCTAGCGGGGAACAATCAGCCC. Translation: CASSLAGNNQP. The complete CDR3 sequence is CASSLAGNNQPQHF.

With respect to this clone: The read stops 3 residues short of the end of the CDR3; the missing end is completed from the germline J gene. The chain combines TRBV2 with TRBJ1-4, with TRBD1 identical over 10 bases. Per germline, CDR1 SNHLY and CDR2 FYNNEI. With V trimmed by 6 bases and J by 8 bases, 9 bases remained unmatched. CDR3 length: 15 amino acids. CDR3 region: CASSRQGAEGEKLFF. The sequenced part of the CDR3 DNA is TGTGCCAGCAGCAGACAGGGGGCAGAGGGCGAAAAA.

Notes on this clone: One junction end disagrees with the germline gene, perhaps due to a read error. The read stops 3 residues short of the end of the CDR3; the missing end is completed from the germline J gene. V usage is TRBV2 and J usage is TRBJ2-3; 7 bases align to TRBD1. Germline V gene sequence: CDR1 SNHLY, CDR2 FYNNEI. This CDR3 spans 13 amino acids. CDR3 protein: CASTYRGTDTQYF. CDR3 bases read: TGTGCCAGCACTTACAGGGGCACGGATACG.

Comment on this clone: Read sequence stops 3 residues before the CDR3 end, and the germline J gene provides the missing end. V and J are TRBV5-1 and TRBJ1-2; possibly TRBD1 for D (5 bases). Trimming removed 0 bases from V and 1 base from J, with 10 bases in between. The CDR3 length is 15 residues. CDR1 is SGHRS and CDR2 is YFSETQ in the germline V gene. CDR3 sequence reads: CASSLGQKLNYGYTF. The part of the CDR3 DNA that was read is TGCGCCAGCAGCTTGGGACAGAAACTTAACTATGGC.

Notes on this clone: From the germline J gene comes the end of the CDR3, since the read stops 3 residues before it. This chain connects TRBV20-1 to TRBJ1-2; no definite D call. V was trimmed by 0 bases and J by 1 base, leaving 9 bases between them. CDR1 is DFQATT, CDR2 SNEGSKA, per germline (reference sequence). CDR3 size: 14 residues. The sequenced CDR3 bases are TGCAGTGCTAGAGAGGGCAGCCATAACTATGGC. Translation: CSAREGSHNYG. The CDR3 in full is CSAREGSHNYGYTF.

A note on this clone: Read coverage stops 3 residues before the CDR3 terminus; the germline J gene supplies the remainder. This chain connects TRBV7-9 to TRBJ2-5, with 10 bases fitting TRBD1. J lost 1 base, V lost 5 bases, and 4 bases had no gene match. The CDR3 spans 15 residues. The germline gives CDR1 SEHNR, CDR2 FQNEAQ (reference sequence). CDR3 bases read: TGTGCCAGCAGCCTGGACAGGGGGACCCAAGAGACC. This encodes CASSLDRGTQET. The entire CDR3 protein is CASSLDRGTQETQYF.

With respect to this clone: The CDR3 end is not reached by the read, which stops 3 residues before it; the germline J gene fills it in. V is TRBV7-9 and J is TRBJ1-2; no clear D. Germline loops: CDR1 SEHNR, CDR2 FQNEAQ (reference sequence). The CDR3 has 14 residues. The sequenced part of the CDR3 DNA is TGTGCCAGCAGCTTCCCAGGCATCTATTGGGGC. Protein sequence: CASSFPGIYWG. The whole CDR3 sequence is CASSFPGIYWGYTF.

Comments on this clone: An end of the junction differs from the germline gene, which may be a read error. CDR3 residues: CASSQDVGTGLGTQYF. The covered CDR3 bases are TGCGCCAGCAGCCAAGATGTGGGGACAGGGTTAGGTACG. The J gene is TRBJ2-3, the V gene TRBV4-2; 9 bases agree with TRBD1. The read falls 3 residues short of the CDR3 end, and the missing part is taken from the germline J gene. Germline V gene data show CDR1 as LGHNA and CDR2 as YNFKEQ. The CDR3 covers 16 residues.

A note on this clone: Read data end 3 residues before the CDR3 end; the end is taken from the germline J gene. The J gene is TRBJ2-5, the V gene TRBV20-1; 14 positions agree with TRBD2. V lost 7 bases to trimming and J lost 4 bases; unmatched junction nucleotides: 11. Germline V gene lookup returns CDR1 DFQATT and CDR2 SNEGSKA (reference sequence). The CDR3 consists of 16 residues. The CDR3: CSVPTTSGGVGETQYF. The sequenced part of the CDR3 DNA is TGCAGTGTTCCAACGACTAGCGGGGGGGTCGGAGAGACC.

Details on this clone: The DNA ends 3 residues before the CDR3 does, and the rest of the CDR3 is filled in from the germline J gene. The rearrangement uses TRBV5-4 and TRBJ2-5, with unresolved D. V lost 4 bases to trimming and J lost 1 base, with 8 bases between them. This CDR3 is 13 amino acids long. Looked up from germline, CDR1 is SGHNT and CDR2 is YYREEE (reference sequence). CDR3 DNA, as far as it was read: TGTGCCAGCAGCACCACGGGCCAAGAGACC. It encodes CASSTTGQET. The full-length CDR3 reads as CASSTTGQETQYF.

Comments on this clone: The read halts 3 residues ahead of the CDR3 end, with the missing end drawn from the germline J gene. V gene TRBV30 combines with J gene TRBJ1-1, with a tentative D call TRBD1 (5 bases). The germline V gene encodes CDR1 GTSNPN and CDR2 SVGIG (reference sequence). The CDR3 sequence is 13 residues long. V was clipped by 4 bases and J by 5 bases, with 14 bases between them. The covered CDR3 bases are TGTGCCTGGACCTATAACCAGGGAACTGAA. Translation: CAWTYNQGTE. The full CDR3 is CAWTYNQGTEAFF.

With respect to this clone: The read halts 3 residues ahead of the CDR3 end, with the missing end drawn from the germline J gene. The rearrangement joins TRBV5-1 to TRBJ1-4; maybe TRBD1 (6 bases). CDR1 is SGHRS, CDR2 YFSETQ, per germline. Trimming shortened V by 5 bases and J by 2 bases, and 10 bases separated the two germline ends. CDR3 length: 14 residues. CDR3 amino acids: CASRKGGTNEKLFF. Incomplete CDR3 DNA: TGCGCCAGCAGAAAGGGGGGGACTAATGAAAAA.

As regards this clone: A read error may produce the germline difference seen at one junction end. The observed sequence ends 3 residues before the CDR3 terminus, with the missing tail filled in from the germline J gene. The genes are TRBV20-1 and TRBJ2-7; D perhaps matches TRBD2 (6 bases). In germline, CDR1 is DFQATT, CDR2 SNEGSKA (reference sequence). The CDR3 has 15 amino acids. The CDR3 protein is CIATITLGGSYEQYF. The CDR3 DNA, read in part, is TGCATTGCTACGATCACCTTGGGGGGCTCCTACGAG.

Remarks on this clone: The DNA ends 3 residues before the CDR3 does, and the rest of the CDR3 is filled in from the germline J gene. This sequence joins TRBV18 and TRBJ1-6, with TRBD1 matching over 7 bases. Germline V gene lookup returns CDR1 KGHSH and CDR2 LQKENI. The CDR3 sequence is 18 residues long. Trimming took 6 bases from V and 0 from J; bases not matched to a gene: 11. The CDR3 is CASSPLAQGSSYNSPLHF. Incomplete CDR3 DNA: TGTGCCAGCTCGCCCCTCGCACAGGGGAGCTCCTATAATTCACCC.